This T cell receptor beta chain is drawn from a study of identical twins. The study, taken as a whole, reports: Invariant T cells like MAIT and iNKT could partly confound the zero-insertion analyses.

Healthy Caucasians supplied all donations. This clonotype appeared a few times. Its matching antigen is unknown. Template switching added a universal primer site, and cDNA bore unique molecular identifiers. TCRdb reprocessed the 5' RACE reads with MiXCR, giving one entry per CDR3 protein. This sample carries about 900,000 distinct CDR3 sequences, 10% to 15% of them seen once, and the ten largest clones take around 1.6%. Per germline, CDR1 MGHRA and CDR2 YSYEKL. V lost 2 bases to trimming and J lost 3 bases, with 13 bases between them. The CDR3 has 15 amino acids. Separately, the same data were catalogued under a study of yellow fever vaccine responses in identical twins. Per that paper: Twins' vaccine T cell response reportedly gave the appearance of partial convergence and partial personalization.

Sequencing was done on a sample of PBMCs. This TCR was sampled from a woman between 18 and 30 years old in good health. V and J are TRBV4-1 and TRBJ2-5, with D perhaps matching TRBD1 (5 bases). This chain's CDR3 is CASSQPRGDEETQYF. The CDR3 nucleotides are TGCGCCAGCAGCCAACCAAGGGGCGACGAAGAGACCCAGTACTTC.